The TCR beta chain described here comes from a study of blood T cell repertoires in COVID-19. Study as a whole: PBMCs, B-cell-depleted T cells, or T cells were the source of the cDNA or gDNA that made up the material.

TCRdb keeps only in-frame clones here, not all; method: immunoSEQ multiplex PCR. The table has roughly 340,000 clones, around 91% seen once; the top ten hold more than 3%. The V end lost 2 bases, the J end lost 12 bases, and 11 bases lay between the germline ends. Germline CDR1 and CDR2: LNHNV and YYDKDF (reference sequence). The CDR3 length is 12 residues. This sequence originates from a woman between 18 and 29 years old who had recovered from COVID-19. Sequencing used peripheral blood. The chain carries TRBV15 and TRBJ2-1; maybe TRBD2 (6 bases). The CDR3 region is CATSRPGVAQFF. The CDR3 bases are TGTGCCACCAGCAGACCGGGAGTTGCGCAGTTCTTC.